What follows are 27 T cell receptor beta chains derived from one specimen sequenced in a study of post-analysis software for immune sequencing data. Their antigens are not known. Study-level results: Roughly five TRBV segments were more frequent in patients than controls; TRBV5-6, TRBV5-1 and TRBV20-1 belonged to this group.

Incorporated into the TCR beta cDNA libraries were unique molecular identifiers, which served to reduce PCR and sequencing biases. TCRdb re-called the PCR reads with MiXCR, one entry per CDR3 protein. The table includes some 700,000 distinct CDR3 sequences, about 60% detected once. Input material: blood. These receptors all come from a girl under 10 years old with multiple sclerosis.

This clonotype has just a few counts. J is TRBJ1-2 and V is TRBV20-1; the match to TRBD1 covers 9 bases. CDR1 is DFQATT and CDR2 is SNEGSKA in the germline V gene (reference sequence). V shed 1 base and J 6 bases; nucleotides not matched to a gene: 12. This CDR3 contains 16 residues. The CDR3 reads CSARAGDRAGVDGYTF. CDR3 nucleotides: TGCAGTGCTAGAGCCGGGGACAGGGCAGGGGTCGATGGCTACACCTTC.

V is TRBV4-3 and J is TRBJ2-1; 9 nucleotides line up with TRBD2. The CDR3 is 19 residues long. Germline V CDR1 and CDR2: LGHNA, YSLEER. V was pared by 0 bases and J by 4 bases, with 13 bases of the junction left unmatched. The CDR3 DNA reads as TGCGCCAGCAGCCAAGATATCAGCGGGGGGCCTTACCTATACAATGAGCAGTTCTTC. Protein product: CASSQDISGGPYLYNEQFF.

The chain carries TRBV4-3 and TRBJ2-3; D uncertain. CDR3 length equals 11 residues. Germline V gene lookup returns CDR1 LGHNA and CDR2 YSLEER. Deletions cut 1 base from V and 10 bases from J, with 6 bases between. CDR3 nucleotide sequence: TGCGCCAGCAGCCAAGGCAGTGCGCAGTATTTT. Encoded protein: CASSQGSAQYF.

The chain combines TRBV29-1 with TRBJ1-1; D may be TRBD1 (6 bases). There are 13 residues in the CDR3. Germline lookup yields CDR1 SQVTM and CDR2 ANQGSEA. V was trimmed by 3 bases and J by 5 bases, leaving 13 bases between them. The CDR3 protein is CSVDVLGATEAFF. DNA of the CDR3: TGCAGCGTTGACGTTTTGGGGGCAACTGAAGCTTTCTTT. Using reference TRBV29-1 and TRBJ1-1 for the parts outside the CDR3, the full variable domain is SAVISQKPSRDICQRGTSLTIQCQVDSQVTMMFWYRQQPGQSLTLIATANQGSEATYESGFVIDKFPISRPNLTFSTLTVSNMSPEDSSIYLCSVDVLGATEAFFGQGTRLTVV.

This clonotype showed up just a few times. The rearrangement joins TRBV4-1 to TRBJ2-5, with D hard to call. The CDR3 has 12 residues. Per the germline V gene, CDR1 is MGHRA and CDR2 is YSYEKL. The germline V and J ends were trimmed by 0 bases and 8 bases, with 7 bases remaining between them. The chain's CDR3 is CASSQDHLTQYF. CDR3 in DNA: TGCGCCAGCAGCCAAGATCACCTTACCCAGTACTTC.

This clonotype was found a few times. The chain is built from TRBV30 and TRBJ1-5, with D possibly TRBD1 on 5 matching bases. The CDR3 runs to 15 residues. V lost 3 bases and J lost 7, with 19 bases in between. From germline, CDR1 is GTSNPN and CDR2 SVGIG (reference sequence). The DNA of the CDR3 is TGTGCCTGGAGGACCCAACCCCCGGCAGGGCAGCCCCAGCATTTT. Its translation: CAWRTQPPAGQPQHF.

The J gene is TRBJ2-3, the V gene TRBV6-5, with a possible D match to TRBD1 (6 bases). Trimming removed 5 bases from V and 0 bases from J, with 15 bases in between. This CDR3 region has 16 residues. Germline V CDR1 and CDR2: MNHEY, SVGAGI. Here the CDR3 reads CASSTTGSPSTDTQYF. CDR3 coding DNA: TGTGCCAGCAGTACTACAGGGTCACCTAGCACAGATACGCAGTATTTT.

The DNA for the CDR3 is TGCAGCGCCGTACTCCGGGACAGGGCTACGGACCTGGAGCTGTTTTTT. It translates to CSAVLRDRATDLELFF. The chain joins TRBV29-1 to TRBJ2-2; 9 positions agree with TRBD1. CDR1 is SQVTM and CDR2 is ANQGSEA in the germline V gene. The CDR3 totals 16 residues. Unmatched junction bases numbered 19, after V lost 7 bases and J lost 10 bases.

The chain uses TRBV6-5 and TRBJ1-6; D is uncertain. Germline lookup yields CDR1 MNHEY and CDR2 SVGAGI. The CDR3 is 14 amino acids. The V gene lost 4 bases and the J gene lost 8 bases, with 12 bases spanning the gap. This CDR3 is CASSSREVDSPLHF. In DNA form, the CDR3 reads TGTGCCAGCAGTTCCCGGGAAGTGGATTCACCCCTCCACTTT.

This clonotype was picked up one time. This rearrangement joins TRBV7-6 to TRBJ2-3, with a weak D call TRBD1 (5 bases). Between the trimmed V and J ends, which lost 5 bases and 4 bases, there was a span of 22 bases. From germline, CDR1 is SGHVS and CDR2 FNYEAQ. The CDR3 has 17 amino acids. CDR3 residues: CASSDRTSTPQADTQYF. The CDR3 bases are TGTGCCAGCAGCGATAGGACATCTACTCCGCAGGCAGATACGCAGTATTTT.

The rearrangement links TRBV25-1 to TRBJ2-4; 7 bases are a match to TRBD1. CDR1 is MGHDK and CDR2 is SYGVNS in the germline V gene. V lost 1 base, J lost 4 bases, and 1 base stayed unmatched. The CDR3 has 14 amino acids. CDR3 DNA sequence: TGTGCCAGCAGTGAATTGGGACAGAAAAACATTCAGTACTTC. This sequence encodes CASSELGQKNIQYF.

The genes are TRBV29-1 and TRBJ1-1; TRBD1 is a possible D gene (5 bases). V lost 4 bases and J 6 bases, leaving 18 bases between the germline ends. Germline V gene lookup returns CDR1 SQVTM and CDR2 ANQGSEA. The CDR3 totals 14 residues. The CDR3 spells CSVGNRDGVSEAFF. The CDR3 DNA follows: TGCAGCGTTGGGAACCGGGACGGGGTCTCTGAAGCTTTCTTT.

This clonotype was picked up a small number of times. This chain connects TRBV5-1 to TRBJ1-1; D not certain. The germline V and J ends were trimmed by 0 bases and 1 base, with 7 bases remaining between them. Germline V gene lookup returns CDR1 SGHRS and CDR2 YFSETQ. This CDR3 is built from 14 residues. In DNA, the CDR3 is TGCGCCAGCAGCTTGGTATCAGCGAACACTGAAGCTTTCTTT. It codes for CASSLVSANTEAFF.

The sample holds a few counts of this clonotype. The V call is TRBV5-1, the J call TRBJ2-7; 9 bases agree with TRBD1. Germline-derived CDR1 and CDR2 are SGHRS and YFSETQ. With V trimmed by 4 bases and J by 0 bases, 8 bases remained unmatched. This CDR3 has 16 amino acids. The CDR3 sequence: CASSPSGTGSSYEQYF. For the CDR3, the DNA is TGCGCCAGCAGCCCGTCGGGGACAGGGAGCTCCTACGAGCAGTACTTC. Drawing the rest from reference TRBV5-1 and TRBJ2-7, the complete variable domain is KAGVTQTPRYLIKTRGQQVTLSCSPISGHRSVSWYQQTPGQGLQFLFEYFSETQRNKGNFPGRFSGRQFSNSRSEMNVSTLELGDSALYLCASSPSGTGSSYEQYFGPGTRLTVT.

This clonotype was observed a few times. The chain joins TRBV11-2 to TRBJ2-3, with D uncertain. Germline CDR1 reads SGHAT; CDR2 reads FQNNGV. CDR3 length: 18 residues. Between the trimmed V and J ends, which lost 3 bases and 5 bases, there was a span of 24 bases. The CDR3 spells CASSFQPADTWVGDTQYF. The CDR3 nucleotides are TGTGCCAGCAGCTTTCAGCCGGCGGATACGTGGGTAGGAGATACGCAGTATTTT.

This clonotype was seen a handful of times. In nucleotides, the CDR3 is TGTGCCAGCACCACTTCAACGGGACTAGCCATCGACGAGCAGTACTTC. This sequence encodes CASTTSTGLAIDEQYF. The chain couples TRBV7-9 to TRBJ2-7; 9 nucleotides line up with TRBD2. This CDR3 is built from 16 residues. V shed 7 bases, J shed 5 bases, and the junction held 15 bases outside the gene matches. Germline CDR1 and CDR2: SEHNR and FQNEAQ (reference sequence).

This sequence joins TRBV6-1 and TRBJ1-1; D is uncertain. V lost 3 bases and J lost 7, with 6 bases in between. This CDR3 comprises 11 residues. The germline gives CDR1 MNHNS, CDR2 SASEGT. The CDR3 sequence: CASSEGIEAFF. As DNA, the CDR3 is TGTGCCAGCAGTGAGGGGATTGAAGCTTTCTTT.

This chain joins TRBV5-1 and TRBJ2-1; 10 nucleotides align to TRBD1. The CDR3 extends over 16 amino acids. With V trimmed by 1 base and J by 13 bases, 14 bases remained unmatched. Germline CDR1 and CDR2: SGHRS and YFSETQ. Written as DNA, the CDR3 is TGCGCCAGCAGCTTGCGTCTTAAAAGTGGGACAGGGGACCAGTTCTTC. Translating it yields CASSLRLKSGTGDQFF.

This sequence joins TRBV7-8 and TRBJ1-2; D gene unclear. The CDR3 has 16 residues. V lost 3 bases to trimming and J lost 8 bases, with 22 bases between them. Germline CDR1 is SGHVS and CDR2 is FQNEAQ. CDR3 DNA sequence: TGTGCCAGCAGCTTTTTGTCGTCAGTTGGGTCTAGCGGCTACACCTTC. Amino acid sequence: CASSFLSSVGSSGYTF. Full variable domain (missing parts from reference TRBV7-8 and TRBJ1-2): GAGVSQSPRYKVAKRGQDVALRCDPISGHVSLFWYQQALGQGPEFLTYFQNEAQLDKSGLPSDRFFAERPEGSVSTLKIQRTQQEDSAVYLCASSFLSSVGSSGYTFGSGTRLTVV.

The chain carries TRBV20-1 and TRBJ2-4, with 9 bases aligning to TRBD1. The J call could be wrong; TRBJ2-7 is a better fit for the DNA end. This CDR3 has 13 residues. Germline V gives CDR1 DFQATT, CDR2 SNEGSKA (reference sequence). CDR3 DNA: TGCAGTGCTATTACAGGGGGCAGGGACGAGCAGTACTTC. Residues: CSAITGGRDEQYF.

The J gene is TRBJ2-7, the V gene TRBV12-3 or TRBV12-4, with 9 bases lining up with TRBD1. The CDR3 covers 14 residues. Germline trimming cut 5 bases from V and 5 bases from J; bases unmatched to any gene: 7. The CDR3: CASSPGTGINEQYF. The CDR3 nucleotides are TGTGCCAGCAGTCCCGGGACAGGGATCAACGAGCAGTACTTC.

The J gene is TRBJ2-7, the V gene TRBV11-3; D tentatively reads TRBD1 or TRBD2 (5 bases each). The end of the DNA aligns better with TRBJ2-5, so the J call may be wrong. The CDR3 is made up of 15 amino acids. Germline CDR1 and CDR2: SGHNT and YENEEA. The CDR3 DNA sequence: TGTGCCAGCAGCAGGGGACCGCAACGGGGAGAGACCCAGTACTTC. This sequence encodes CASSRGPQRGETQYF.

The chain joins TRBV5-1 to TRBJ2-1; D unclear. Trimming stripped 0 bases from V and 6 bases from J, with 13 bases between. Germline V CDR1 and CDR2: SGHRS, YFSETQ. The CDR3 covers 15 residues. The CDR3 reads CASSLALTFPNEQFF. CDR3 sequence (DNA): TGCGCCAGCAGCTTGGCCCTGACCTTCCCCAATGAGCAGTTCTTC.

The chain has TRBV20-1 and TRBJ2-5, with a weak D call TRBD2 (7 bases). Germline V gene sequence: CDR1 DFQATT, CDR2 SNEGSKA (reference sequence). The length of the CDR3 is 13 residues. V was cut by 4 bases and J by 4 bases, with 13 bases left in between. CDR3 amino acids: CSAKLGGLETQYF. CDR3 DNA: TGCAGTGCTAAGTTGGGGGGGCTAGAGACCCAGTACTTC.

This clonotype has just a few counts. The V gene is TRBV29-1, the J gene TRBJ2-5; tentative D call: TRBD1 (6 bases). Germline lookup yields CDR1 SQVTM and CDR2 ANQGSEA. V lost 1 base, J lost 6 bases, and 15 bases lay in between. The CDR3 totals 14 residues. The CDR3 DNA follows: TGCAGCGTTGAAGGGGTTACAGGGTTGAAGACCCAGTACTTC. This gives the protein CSVEGVTGLKTQYF.

The chain has TRBV27 and TRBJ1-2; tentative D call: TRBD1 (5 bases). The germline V gene encodes CDR1 MNHEY and CDR2 SMNVEV (reference sequence). Trimming removed 4 bases from V and 8 bases from J, with 17 bases in between. This CDR3 comprises 14 residues. For the CDR3, the DNA is TGTGCCAGCAGTTCCGACAGCGTGGGTGACGGCTACACCTTC. Protein product: CASSSDSVGDGYTF.

J is TRBJ2-5 and V is TRBV18; D ambiguous. Trimming removed 1 base from V and 0 bases from J, with 6 bases in between. The germline CDR1 and CDR2 sequences are KGHSH and LQKENI. This CDR3 comprises 14 residues. CDR3 residues: CASSPRGNQETQYF. The CDR3 nucleotides read TGTGCCAGCTCACCACGGGGTAACCAAGAGACCCAGTACTTC.